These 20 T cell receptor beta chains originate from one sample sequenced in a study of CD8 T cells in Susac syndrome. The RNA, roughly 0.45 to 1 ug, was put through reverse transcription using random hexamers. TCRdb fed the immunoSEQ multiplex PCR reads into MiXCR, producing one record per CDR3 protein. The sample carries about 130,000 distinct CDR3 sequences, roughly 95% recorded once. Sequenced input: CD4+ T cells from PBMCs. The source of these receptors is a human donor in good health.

DNA for the CDR3: TGTGCCAGCAGTTCCCTTGGAGCGGGAGTAACAGATACGCAGTATTTT. Translated: CASSSLGAGVTDTQYF. The gene calls are TRBV27 and TRBJ2-3; 8 nucleotides align to TRBD2. Looked up from germline, CDR1 is MNHEY and CDR2 is SMNVEV (reference sequence). V was clipped by 4 bases and J by 3 bases; unmatched bases: 9. The CDR3 length is 16 residues.

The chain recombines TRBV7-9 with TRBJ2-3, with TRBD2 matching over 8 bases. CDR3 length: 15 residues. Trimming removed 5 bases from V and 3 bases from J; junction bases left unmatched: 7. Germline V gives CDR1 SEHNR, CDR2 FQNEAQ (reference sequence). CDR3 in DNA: TGTGCCAGCAGCCCCGGGAGGGTGGTGACAGATACGCAGTATTTT. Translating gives CASSPGRVVTDTQYF.

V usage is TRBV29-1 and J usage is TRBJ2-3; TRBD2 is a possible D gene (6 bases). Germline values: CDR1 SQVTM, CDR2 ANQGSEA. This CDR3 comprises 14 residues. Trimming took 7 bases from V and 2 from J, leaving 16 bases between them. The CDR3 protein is CSGRTGLTTDTQYF. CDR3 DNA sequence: TGCAGCGGTCGGACGGGACTGACCACAGATACGCAGTATTTT.

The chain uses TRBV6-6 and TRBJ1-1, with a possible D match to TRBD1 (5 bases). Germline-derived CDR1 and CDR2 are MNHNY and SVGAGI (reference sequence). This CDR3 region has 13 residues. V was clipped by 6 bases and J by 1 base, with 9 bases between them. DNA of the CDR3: TGTGCCAGCAGGACCGGGGGGAACACTGAAGCTTTCTTT. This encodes CASRTGGNTEAFF.

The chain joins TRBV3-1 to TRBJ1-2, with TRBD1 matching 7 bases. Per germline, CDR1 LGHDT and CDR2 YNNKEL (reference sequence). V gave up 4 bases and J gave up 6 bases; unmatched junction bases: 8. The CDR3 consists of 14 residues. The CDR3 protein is CASSPPGTVDGYTF. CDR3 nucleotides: TGTGCCAGCAGCCCACCAGGGACAGTCGATGGCTACACCTTC.

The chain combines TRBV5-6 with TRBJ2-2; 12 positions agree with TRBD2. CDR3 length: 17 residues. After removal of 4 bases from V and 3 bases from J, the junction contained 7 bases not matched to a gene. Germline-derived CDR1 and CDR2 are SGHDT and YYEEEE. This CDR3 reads CASSLSSGRAYTGELFF. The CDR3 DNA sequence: TGTGCCAGCAGCCTCTCTAGCGGGAGGGCCTACACCGGGGAGCTGTTTTTT.

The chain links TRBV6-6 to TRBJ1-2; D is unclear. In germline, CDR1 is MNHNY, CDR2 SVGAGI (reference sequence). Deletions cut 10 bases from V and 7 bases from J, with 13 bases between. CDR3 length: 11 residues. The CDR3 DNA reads TGTGCCACCCAAGACGCGGTTGGCTACACCTTC. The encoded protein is CATQDAVGYTF.

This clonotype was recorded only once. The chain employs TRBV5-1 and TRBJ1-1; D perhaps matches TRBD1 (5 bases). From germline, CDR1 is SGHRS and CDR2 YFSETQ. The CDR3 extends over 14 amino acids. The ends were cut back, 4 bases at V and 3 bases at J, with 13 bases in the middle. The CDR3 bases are TGCGCCAGCAGCCCCTTAAGGGGAGACACTGAAGCTTTCTTT. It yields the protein CASSPLRGDTEAFF.

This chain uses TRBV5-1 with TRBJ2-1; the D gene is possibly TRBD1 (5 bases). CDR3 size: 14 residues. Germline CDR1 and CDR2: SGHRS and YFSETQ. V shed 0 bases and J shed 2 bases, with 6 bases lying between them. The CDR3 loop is CASSLGQTYNEQFF. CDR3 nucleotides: TGCGCCAGCAGCTTGGGACAGACCTACAATGAGCAGTTCTTC.

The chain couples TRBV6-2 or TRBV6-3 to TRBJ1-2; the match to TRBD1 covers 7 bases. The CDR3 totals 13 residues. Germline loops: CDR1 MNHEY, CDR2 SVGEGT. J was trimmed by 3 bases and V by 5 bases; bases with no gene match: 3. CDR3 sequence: CASSHGTDYGYTF. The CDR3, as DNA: TGTGCCAGCAGTCATGGGACAGACTATGGCTACACCTTC.

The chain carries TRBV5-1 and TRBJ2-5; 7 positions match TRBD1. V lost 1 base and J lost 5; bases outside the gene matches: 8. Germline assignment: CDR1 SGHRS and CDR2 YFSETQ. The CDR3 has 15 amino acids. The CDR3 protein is CASSLWGQLRETQYF. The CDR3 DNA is TGCGCCAGCAGCTTGTGGGGACAGCTGCGGGAGACCCAGTACTTC.

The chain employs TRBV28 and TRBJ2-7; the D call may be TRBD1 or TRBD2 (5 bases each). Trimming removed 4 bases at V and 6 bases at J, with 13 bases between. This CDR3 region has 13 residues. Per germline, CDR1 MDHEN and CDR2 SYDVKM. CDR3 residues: CASSSRGLGEQYF. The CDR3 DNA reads TGTGCCAGCAGTTCCCGGGGCTTGGGCGAGCAGTACTTC.

The CDR3 DNA reads as TGTGCCAGCAGCCACCCTAGGAGTAGCAATCAGCCCCAGCATTTT. Translation gives CASSHPRSSNQPQHF. The chain uses TRBV28 and TRBJ1-5; D unresolved. V was shortened by 6 bases and J by 0 bases, with 12 bases between the two germline ends. This CDR3 is 15 amino acids long. The germline CDR1 and CDR2 sequences are MDHEN and SYDVKM.

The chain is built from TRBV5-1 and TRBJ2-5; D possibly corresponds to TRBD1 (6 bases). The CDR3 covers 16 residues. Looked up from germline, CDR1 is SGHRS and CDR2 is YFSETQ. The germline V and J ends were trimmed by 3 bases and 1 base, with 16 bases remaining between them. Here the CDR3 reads CASSSTPGHVQETQYF. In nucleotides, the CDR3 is TGCGCCAGCAGCTCCACGCCGGGACACGTCCAAGAGACCCAGTACTTC.

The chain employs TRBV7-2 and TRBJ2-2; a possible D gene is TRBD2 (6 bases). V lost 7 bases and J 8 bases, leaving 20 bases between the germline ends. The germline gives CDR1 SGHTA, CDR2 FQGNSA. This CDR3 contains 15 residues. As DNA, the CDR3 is TGTGCCAGCACCGAGGACCGGGGGAACAGAGGGGAGCTGTTTTTT. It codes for CASTEDRGNRGELFF.

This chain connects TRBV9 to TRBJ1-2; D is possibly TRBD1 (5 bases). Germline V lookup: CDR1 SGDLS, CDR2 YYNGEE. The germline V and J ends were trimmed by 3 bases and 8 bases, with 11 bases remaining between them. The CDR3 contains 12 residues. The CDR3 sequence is CASSGRDRGYTF. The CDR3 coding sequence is TGTGCCAGCAGCGGCCGGGACCGCGGCTACACCTTC.

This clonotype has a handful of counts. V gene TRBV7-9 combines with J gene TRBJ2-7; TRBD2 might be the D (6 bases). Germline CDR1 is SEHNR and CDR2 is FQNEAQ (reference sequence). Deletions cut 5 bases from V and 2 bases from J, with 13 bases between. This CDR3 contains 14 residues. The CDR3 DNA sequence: TGTGCCAGCAGCCTCCGGGAGAAAGCCTACGAGCAGTACTTC. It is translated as CASSLREKAYEQYF.

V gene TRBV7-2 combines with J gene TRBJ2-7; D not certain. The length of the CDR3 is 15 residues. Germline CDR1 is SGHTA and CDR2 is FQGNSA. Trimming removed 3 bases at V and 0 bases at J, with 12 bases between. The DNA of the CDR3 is TGTGCCAGCAGCTTTGTTTCCGAAAGCTCCTACGAGCAGTACTTC. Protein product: CASSFVSESSYEQYF.

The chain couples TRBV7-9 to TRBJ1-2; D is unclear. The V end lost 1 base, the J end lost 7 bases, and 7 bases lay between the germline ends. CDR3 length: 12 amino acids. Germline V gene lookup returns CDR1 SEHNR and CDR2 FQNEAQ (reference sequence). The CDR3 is CASSLGRAGYTF. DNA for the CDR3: TGTGCCAGCAGCTTAGGACGGGCTGGCTACACCTTC.

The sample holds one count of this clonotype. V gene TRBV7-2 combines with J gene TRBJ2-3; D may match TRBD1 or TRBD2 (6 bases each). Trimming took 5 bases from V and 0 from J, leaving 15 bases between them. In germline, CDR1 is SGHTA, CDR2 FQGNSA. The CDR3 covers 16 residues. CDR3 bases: TGTGCCAGCAGCCGAGGGGGGCCCACTAGCACAGATACGCAGTATTTT. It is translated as CASSRGGPTSTDTQYF.